This TCR beta chain is from a study of regulatory T cells in long-lasting Graves disease (dated by TCRdb to about 2021). Notes on the research overall: Newly diagnosed Graves' disease patients had taken antithyroid drugs for less than 3 months. A total of 33 samples underwent TCR sequencing: around 13 from persistent and roughly 20 from newly diagnosed Graves' disease patients. The study was registered as a clinical trial and conducted in China. Persistent Graves' disease patients were compared with newly diagnosed Graves' disease patients by peripheral blood TCR sequencing and RNA sequencing.

Receptor libraries were prepared by multiplex PCR. These reads were obtained on an Illumina HiSeq 4000. CDR3 regions were amplified by Arm-PCR with iRepertoire HTBI primers to construct TCR beta libraries. Before sequencing, the PCR products underwent gel purification. On the study's bioinformatics: A total of around 59 TRBV and some 13 TRBJ segments were identified across samples and were used for gene usage analysis of CDR3 amino acid clonotypes. Filtered high-quality paired reads were merged into contigs using COPE and FqMerger. BLAST was used to align contigs to IMGT TRBV, TRBD and TRBJ reference genes, and CDR3 was defined according to IMGT. Clonotypes above 0.1% frequency were classified as highly expanded clones. Shannon entropy served as the measure of repertoire diversity, while the Gini coefficient captured V-J evenness. Public clonotypes were defined as clonotypes shared by more than one individual. TCRdb trimmed the raw reads at Q25, called clones with MiXCR and kept productive beta chains. Merged by CDR3 protein, the rows form single entries marked with the most common genes and DNA. The V and J calls and clone size come from TCRdb's table, not from the authors' own analysis. The sample data list approximately 390,000 distinct CDR3 sequences, and around 16% of these were observed just once. The ten top clones hold just over 20% of the sample.

Note on this clonotype: Its antigen is unknown. Base qualities are not at hand, and no much larger clone is one base apart.

What the work shows at the level of the full study, not this receptor alone: Lower TCR Shannon entropy and fewer highly expanded clones were observed in persistent Graves' disease patients than in newly diagnosed patients, which suggested clonal expansion. More public clonotypes were shared among persistent patients (around 3,000) than among newly diagnosed patients (more than 950). Sequencing and analysis were restricted to the TCR beta chain. Because the primary lesion, thyroid tissue, could not be accessed, the study looked at peripheral blood alone. The authors acknowledged the small sample size as a limitation that may reduce accuracy. TRBV28, TRBJ1-2 and TRBJ2-5 were preferentially used in persistent disease, while TRBV20-1 and TRBJ2-1 were favored in newly diagnosed disease.

The meaning of the sample's time point label: newly diagnosed GD, antithyroid drugs for less than 3 months. RNA was extracted from PBMCs in TRIzol for both TCR sequencing and RNA sequencing. Graves' disease was diagnosed according to American Thyroid Association guidelines. The patients came from an endocrinology department in Xi'an, China. From each patient, around 9 milliliters of peripheral blood was collected into an EDTA anticoagulant tube. Ficoll Paque Plus density gradient separation was used to isolate PBMCs, and no further T cell sorting was performed. An Agilent 2100 Bioanalyzer and agarose gel were used to assess RNA quality, and a NanoDrop 2000 was used to measure RNA concentration. CDR1 and CDR2, looked up from the germline V gene, are SGHDN and FVKESK. V drops 0 bases and J drops 5 bases, leaving 12 bases in between. The CDR3 runs 15 residues from the cysteine to the phenylalanine. Only the CDR3 portion is preserved as DNA: 45 bases, with reading frame beginning at the first base.

Another study also made use of these data, one on T cells in Graves' hyperthyroidism and ophthalmopathy. The second paper further reports: Graves' hyperthyroidism was defined as stable when no progression to ophthalmopathy occurred over 18 months of follow-up. The hyperthyroidism patients were between 18 and 65 years old and newly diagnosed, with a disease duration of less than 2 months. The study excluded patients with uncontrolled infections, other autoimmune diseases, pregnancy or lactation. Diagnoses were established on the basis of clinical symptoms, serum thyroxine and TRAb, thyroid ultrasound, and orbital computed tomography. For the first round of RT-PCR on the TCR CDR3, the HTBI primer set was used together with the Qiagen OneStep RT-PCR kit. Most expanded thyroid clonotypes (frequency above 0.001) were also detected in blood, a finding suggesting that blood repertoires may reflect thyroid immune responses. A model built on a 13 V-J signature distinguished ophthalmopathy from stable hyperthyroidism, reaching roughly 88% sensitivity and about 81% specificity in cross-validation and 80%/75% in testing. During validation, the model predicted progression to ophthalmopathy a median of approximately 7 months ahead of onset, with roughly 65% sensitivity and more than 72% specificity. To identify TCR V-J signatures that set the groups apart, the researchers used a discovery cohort of 100 patients, made up of some 41 with Graves' ophthalmopathy and 55 to 65 with stable Graves' hyperthyroidism. Whether ophthalmopathy could be predicted prospectively was tested in an independent validation cohort made up of 18 to 20 hyperthyroidism patients plus 17 patients who later progressed to ophthalmopathy. For training and testing, the 100 or so patients in the discovery cohort were randomly divided in a 7:3 ratio. In addition, the study compared T-cell repertoires in thyroid tissue and in blood from several Graves' hyperthyroidism patients. Once sampling was done, hyperthyroidism patients were given methimazole at a starting dose of 30 mg daily, whereas ophthalmopathy patients were given high-dose intravenous methylprednisolone. A second multiplex PCR round built the libraries, followed by size selection and purification. Sequencing of the libraries was done on an Illumina HiSeq2000 using paired-end 100 bp reads. Raw data were processed with SOAPnuke, discarding reads with adapters, uncalled bases, mean Phred below 15, or no exact constant-primer or identifier match. COPE v1.2.5 was used to merge the high-quality paired reads, and each unique nucleotide sequence was defined as a clonotype. MiTCR v1.1 was used to align the clonotypes against IMGT TRBV, TRBD and TRBJ reference segments. The analysis included only V-J combinations with a frequency above 0.0001, which together covered approximately 99% of the repertoires. A TCS score was defined as the ratio between F50 (clonal expansion) and ExV (chaos), using BLOSUM62-based TCRdist between CDR3 peptides within each V-J. Welch's t-statistics and random forest reduced around 520 V-J features to about 13, which were used in a naive Bayes classifier (R e1071). No statistical method was used to fix the sample size in advance, and group allocation was not hidden from the investigators. The paper reports TCR Vbeta CDR3 sequencing of roughly 140 peripheral blood samples: 43 ophthalmopathy, fewer than 85 hyperthyroidism and approximately 17 progressor patients.

The chain employs TRBV14 and TRBJ2-3; the D gene assignment is ambiguous. The TCR originated in a woman between 18 and 30 years old with Graves disease. Donor details come from another sample of the same person, matched by shared clones. Sample: peripheral blood mononuclear cells (PBMCs), taken at new diagnosis, from a patient treated with antithyroid drugs. The DNA reads as follows: TGTGCCAGCAGCCAAGAGAACCCGTTCCTAGATACGCAGTATTTT. This translates into CASSQENPFLDTQYF. Outside the CDR3, residues come from the reference TRBV14 and TRBJ2-3 proteins, so the full variable domain is: EAGVTQFPSHSVIEKGQTVTLRCDPISGHDNLYWYRRVMGKEIKFLLHFVKESKQDESGMPNNRFLAERTGGTYSTLKVQPAELEDSGVYFCASSQENPFLDTQYFGPGTRLTVL.